The 13 T cell receptor beta chains listed next were all sequenced from one sample in a study of blood T cells in healthy people across ages. Alongside a J-beta primer mix, a sample-barcoded 5' primer served in a second PCR lasting roughly 7 to 12 cycles. One entry per CDR3 protein results from TCRdb running MiXCR on the 5' RACE reads. The sample yields roughly 800,000 distinct CDR3 sequences, roughly 64% seen once. The sequencing sample was made of blood. Receptor source: a man aged 25-45 years in good health.

This chain connects TRBV15 to TRBJ2-5, with 7 positions matching TRBD1. The CDR3 contains 15 residues. Germline V gene lookup returns CDR1 LNHNV and CDR2 YYDKDF (reference sequence). V gave up 3 bases and J gave up 4 bases; unmatched junction bases: 8. DNA for the CDR3: TGTGCCACCAGCAGGCCAGGGGGTAGCAGAGAGACCCAGTACTTC. It specifies CATSRPGGSRETQYF.

The rearrangement joins TRBV7-9 to TRBJ2-1, with D perhaps matching TRBD2 (6 bases). This CDR3 contains 16 residues. Looked up from germline, CDR1 is SEHNR and CDR2 is FQNEAQ (reference sequence). With 4 bases removed from V and 0 bases from J, the gap between germline ends came to 13 bases. CDR3 sequence reads: CASSSLAPSSYNEQFF. The CDR3 DNA reads TGTGCCAGCAGCTCCCTAGCGCCTAGCTCCTACAATGAGCAGTTCTTC.

The chain has TRBV7-6 and TRBJ1-6; TRBD1 aligns across 9 bases. The germline CDR1 and CDR2 sequences are SGHVS and FNYEAQ. The ends lost 1 base at V and 8 bases at J; junction bases unmatched: 15. This CDR3 has 19 amino acids. CDR3 amino acids: CASSLGSGTGFISDSPLHF. The CDR3 nucleotides read TGTGCCAGCAGCTTAGGGTCCGGGACAGGGTTTATATCGGATTCACCCCTCCACTTT.

On this clonotype: At one end, the junction sequence differs from germline, possibly due to a read error. The rearrangement links TRBV20-1 to TRBJ2-1; D gene ambiguous. Per germline, CDR1 DFQATT and CDR2 SNEGSKA (reference sequence). This CDR3 has 11 amino acids. CDR3 amino acids: CSAREAYEQFF. The CDR3 DNA follows: TGCAGTGCGAGAGAGGCTTATGAGCAGTTCTTC.

This chain uses TRBV10-2 with TRBJ2-7, with TRBD1 as a possible D gene (5 bases). CDR1 and CDR2 from the germline V gene are WSHSY and SAAADI. The CDR3 loop spans 14 amino acids. The germline V and J ends were trimmed by 2 bases and 4 bases, with 12 bases remaining between them. CDR3: CASSEATVLYEQYF. The CDR3 DNA reads as TGCGCCAGCAGTGAGGCGACAGTTCTATACGAGCAGTACTTC.

This clonotype was seen only a few times. The V and J genes are TRBV21-1 and TRBJ2-7. TRBV21-1 is recorded as a pseudogene. The CDR3 runs to 12 residues. CDR3: CASSIGSYEQYF. DNA for the CDR3: TGTGCCAGCAGCATTGGGTCCTACGAGCAGTACTTC.

The V gene is TRBV28, the J gene TRBJ2-2, with a weak D call TRBD2 (5 bases). Germline values: CDR1 MDHEN, CDR2 SYDVKM. The CDR3 loop spans 16 amino acids. V was clipped by 6 bases and J by 3 bases, with 17 bases between them. CDR3 in amino acids: CASSIEGNVYTGELFF. The CDR3 DNA follows: TGTGCCAGCAGCATCGAGGGTAATGTGTACACCGGGGAGCTGTTTTTT.

The J gene is TRBJ2-3, the V gene TRBV7-2, with D unresolved. The CDR3 has 11 amino acids. Between the trimmed V and J ends, which lost 1 base and 8 bases, there was a span of 4 bases. The germline V gene has CDR1 SGHTA and CDR2 FQGNSA. DNA of the CDR3: TGTGCCAGCAGCTTAGACGGTACGCAGTATTTT. Translating it yields CASSLDGTQYF.

The chain uses TRBV14 and TRBJ1-4; D uncertain. Germline loops: CDR1 SGHDN, CDR2 FVKESK. Trimming stripped 2 bases from V and 4 bases from J, with 14 bases between. This CDR3 region has 16 residues. The CDR3, as DNA: TGTGCCAGCAGCCAATTAGCGTCCCCGAGTAATGAAAAACTGTTTTTT. Residues: CASSQLASPSNEKLFF.

The genes are TRBV5-8 and TRBJ2-5, with D unresolved. This CDR3 has 14 residues. Germline CDR1 reads SGHTS; CDR2 reads YDEGEE. Between the trimmed V and J ends, which lost 4 bases and 2 bases, there was a span of 12 bases. CDR3: CASSPPDLQETQYF. The DNA of the CDR3 is TGTGCCAGCAGCCCCCCGGACCTACAAGAGACCCAGTACTTC.

The chain uses TRBV28 and TRBJ2-7; no clear D gene. V was shortened by 6 bases and J by 4 bases, with 10 bases between the two germline ends. Germline assignment: CDR1 MDHEN and CDR2 SYDVKM. The CDR3 contains 12 residues. CDR3 in DNA: TGTGCCAGCAGGGCGACGTTGTACGAGCAGTACTTC. This gives the protein CASRATLYEQYF.

The gene calls are TRBV19 and TRBJ2-3; D uncertain. V was shortened by 0 bases and J by 4 bases, with 5 bases between the two germline ends. The CDR3 spans 13 residues. Germline V lookup: CDR1 LNHDA, CDR2 SQIVND (reference sequence). The CDR3 region is CASSIENSDTQYF. In nucleotides, the CDR3 is TGTGCCAGTAGTATAGAAAACTCAGATACGCAGTATTTT.

This clonotype was recorded only once. The gene calls are TRBV5-6 and TRBJ2-1, with D perhaps matching TRBD1 (8 bases). Trimming shortened V by 0 bases and J by 8 bases, and 18 bases separated the two germline ends. CDR1 is SGHDT, CDR2 YYEEEE, per germline. The length of the CDR3 is 16 residues. The CDR3 region has the DNA TGTGCCAGCAGCTTGGGGACAGGGTGGACTAGGCATGAGCAGTTCTTC. This codes for CASSLGTGWTRHEQFF. The full variable domain, in which reference TRBV5-6 and TRBJ2-1 provide the parts outside the CDR3, is DAGVTQSPTHLIKTRGQQVTLRCSPKSGHDTVSWYQQALGQGPQFIFQYYEEEERQRGNFPDRFSGHQFPNYSSELNVNALLLGDSALYLCASSLGTGWTRHEQFFGPGTRLTVL.